These 29 T cell receptor beta chains share one sample of origin, sequenced in a study of cytomegalovirus exposure and HLA in healthy donors. PCR employed 60 Vbeta and 13 Jbeta primers. Measured with immunoSEQ multiplex PCR; TCRdb has only the in-frame clones, and not every one. The table records about 130,000 clones, about 80% of them present only once. Sequencing used PBMCs. These receptors were obtained from a boy aged 2 to 10 in good health and CMV-seronegative.

The V call is TRBV4-1, the J call TRBJ1-1; tentative D call: TRBD1 (6 bases). CDR3 length: 16 amino acids. Germline V lookup: CDR1 MGHRA, CDR2 YSYEKL. V gave up 0 bases and J gave up 2 bases, with 13 bases separating them. CDR3 residues: CASSQEGTGLNTEAFF. Written as DNA, the CDR3 is TGCGCCAGCAGCCAAGAGGGCACAGGGCTTAACACTGAAGCTTTCTTT.

This chain connects TRBV5-5 to TRBJ2-1; 8 nucleotides match TRBD2. The germline CDR1 and CDR2 sequences are SGHKS and YYEKEE (reference sequence). This CDR3 is built from 15 residues. The V segment lost 4 bases and the J segment 9 bases; nucleotides outside the gene matches: 12. The CDR3: CASSLLGSGTGEQFF. The DNA for the CDR3 is TGTGCCAGCAGCCTTTTGGGTAGCGGGACCGGTGAGCAGTTCTTC.

The gene calls are TRBV6-5 and TRBJ2-7; a possible D gene is TRBD1 (5 bases). CDR3 length equals 14 residues. The V gene lost 7 bases and the J gene lost 5 bases, with 18 bases spanning the gap. The V gene's germline CDR1 is MNHEY and CDR2 SVGAGI. CDR3 nucleotides: TGTGCCAGCACCACCGGGCAGGGCCGGGACGAGCAGTACTTC. This sequence encodes CASTTGQGRDEQYF.

The rearrangement joins TRBV28 to TRBJ1-3; possible D gene TRBD1, 5 bases. In germline, CDR1 is MDHEN, CDR2 SYDVKM. With 5 bases removed from V and 4 bases from J, the gap between germline ends came to 15 bases. CDR3 length equals 15 residues. This chain's CDR3 is CASSPERGGGNTIYF. CDR3 nucleotides: TGTGCCAGCAGTCCTGAAAGGGGCGGAGGAAACACCATATATTTT.

This clone was counted a few times. This rearrangement joins TRBV5-6 to TRBJ2-5; a weak D match, TRBD2 (5 bases). The last part of the DNA fits TRBJ2-7 better; the J call may be wrong. The CDR3 contains 13 residues. Germline V CDR1 and CDR2: SGHDT, YYEEEE. CDR3 amino acids: CASSPGGGYEQYF. The CDR3 DNA is TGTGCCAGCAGTCCCGGAGGCGGCTACGAGCAGTACTTC.

This clone was counted between two and nine times. The gene calls are TRBV6-6 and TRBJ1-6, with 7 nucleotides matching TRBD1. Trimming took 5 bases from V and 7 from J; bases not matched to a gene: 8. Per germline, CDR1 MNHNY and CDR2 SVGAGI (reference sequence). The CDR3 totals 15 residues. Here the CDR3 DNA reads TGTGCCAGCAGTAACTATCCACAGGGGAATTCACCCCTCCACTTT. Protein product: CASSNYPQGNSPLHF.

This chain uses TRBV2 with TRBJ1-1; D is unclear. The CDR3 extends over 12 amino acids. Germline V CDR1 and CDR2: SNHLY, FYNNEI. Trimming left V 4 bases short and J 6 bases short, with 9 bases between. The CDR3 loop is CASSVVAAEAFF. The CDR3 DNA reads as TGTGCCAGCAGTGTGGTAGCCGCTGAAGCTTTCTTT.

This clone has more than one count but fewer than ten. This chain connects TRBV19 to TRBJ2-1; 12 bases line up with TRBD2. Germline V gene sequence: CDR1 LNHDA, CDR2 SQIVND (reference sequence). V was pared by 6 bases and J by 7 bases, with 7 bases of the junction left unmatched. The CDR3 covers 15 residues. CDR3 amino acids: CASSKTLAGGNEQFF. The CDR3 DNA sequence: TGTGCCAGTAGCAAGACGCTAGCGGGGGGGAATGAGCAGTTCTTC.

This clone came up a few times. Here the CDR3 reads CASSTSGPRGELFF. Written as DNA, the CDR3 is TGTGCCAGCAGCACTAGCGGCCCTAGGGGGGAGCTGTTTTTT. The chain employs TRBV27 and TRBJ2-2, with TRBD2 matching over 8 bases. Germline V gives CDR1 MNHEY, CDR2 SMNVEV (reference sequence). The CDR3 sequence is 14 residues long. V shed 6 bases and J 8 bases; nucleotides not matched to a gene: 8.

The genes are TRBV19 and TRBJ1-5; TRBD1 matches 9 bases. There are 14 residues in the CDR3. CDR1 is LNHDA, CDR2 SQIVND, per germline (reference sequence). V shed 4 bases, J shed 3 bases, and the junction held 1 base outside the gene matches. The CDR3 DNA reads as TGTGCCAGTAGTAGGACAGGGGACAATCAGCCCCAGCATTTT. Encoded protein: CASSRTGDNQPQHF. The full variable domain, rest sourced from reference TRBV19 and TRBJ1-5, is DGGITQSPKYLFRKEGQNVTLSCEQNLNHDAMYWYRQDPGQGLRLIYYSQIVNDFQKGDIAEGYSVSREKKESFPLTVTSAQKNPTAFYLCASSRTGDNQPQHFGDGTRLSIL.

The rearrangement uses TRBV4-1 and TRBJ1-2, with 9 nucleotides matching TRBD1. The CDR3 contains 16 residues. V shed 2 bases and J 3 bases; nucleotides not matched to a gene: 7. Per germline, CDR1 MGHRA and CDR2 YSYEKL. CDR3 DNA sequence: TGCGCCAGCAGCCAACCCCACAGGGGGCGGTACTATGGCTACACCTTC. Translation gives CASSQPHRGRYYGYTF.

V is TRBV27 and J is TRBJ1-5; TRBD1 might be the D (5 bases). Germline CDR1 reads MNHEY; CDR2 reads SMNVEV (reference sequence). This CDR3 has 15 residues. V lost 6 bases, J lost 6 bases, and 18 bases lay in between. The CDR3 DNA sequence: TGTGCCAGCAGCCATACCACAGGAGCCCTTCAGCCCCAGCATTTT. Its protein is CASSHTTGALQPQHF.

This clone came up once. The rearrangement links TRBV4-3 to TRBJ2-7, with TRBD1 as a possible D gene (5 bases). Germline loops: CDR1 LGHNA, CDR2 YSLEER. The V end was cut by 0 bases, the J end by 2 bases, with 11 bases between. The CDR3 has 15 residues. The CDR3 DNA sequence: TGCGCCAGCAGCCAAGAAGGAACAGGAGCCTACGAGCAGTACTTC. Translation gives CASSQEGTGAYEQYF.

The chain recombines TRBV2 with TRBJ1-1; 7 bases fit TRBD1. The CDR3 consists of 12 residues. V trimming: 7 bases; J trimming: 6 bases; junction bases outside the gene matches: 5. CDR1 is SNHLY and CDR2 is FYNNEI in the germline V gene. In DNA, the CDR3 is TGTGCCAGCACAGGGGGTTACGCTGAAGCTTTCTTT. Its translation is CASTGGYAEAFF. Filled out from reference TRBV2 and TRBJ1-1, the complete variable domain reads EPEVTQTPSHQVTQMGQEVILRCVPISNHLYFYWYRQILGQKVEFLVSFYNNEISEKSEIFDDQFSVERPDGSNFTLKIRSTKLEDSAMYFCASTGGYAEAFFGQGTRLTVV.

This clone has just a few counts. The V gene is TRBV2, the J gene TRBJ1-2, with 10 bases fitting TRBD1. The CDR3 is 15 amino acids. The germline CDR1 and CDR2 sequences are SNHLY and FYNNEI. J lost 2 bases, V lost 7 bases, and 7 bases had no gene match. CDR3 protein: CASKLTGGPNYGYTF. DNA of the CDR3: TGTGCCAGCAAATTGACAGGGGGCCCGAACTATGGCTACACCTTC.

The genes are TRBV4-1 and TRBJ2-3, with D hard to call. CDR3 size: 14 residues. CDR1 and CDR2 from the germline V gene are MGHRA and YSYEKL. V was shortened by 4 bases and J by 9 bases, with 17 bases between the two germline ends. The CDR3 sequence: CASSRSALRVTQYF. DNA of the CDR3: TGCGCCAGCAGCCGTTCGGCTCTTCGGGTGACGCAGTATTTT.

The chain is built from TRBV14 and TRBJ1-4; D remains unclear. The CDR3 extends over 11 amino acids. The germline V gene has CDR1 SGHDN and CDR2 FVKESK. V was clipped by 1 base and J by 10 bases, with 4 bases between them. In DNA, the CDR3 is TGTGCCAGCAGCCAAGTCGGAAAACTGTTTTTT. It yields the protein CASSQVGKLFF.

The rearrangement uses TRBV4-2 and TRBJ1-5; 10 bases fit TRBD1. This CDR3 is 17 amino acids long. V trimming: 1 base; J trimming: 0 bases; junction bases outside the gene matches: 3. CDR1 LGHNA and CDR2 YNFKEQ come from the germline V gene. CDR3 coding DNA: TGTGCCAGCAGCCAAGGGGGACAGGGGTATAGCAATCAGCCCCAGCATTTT. Translating gives CASSQGGQGYSNQPQHF.

This chain connects TRBV27 to TRBJ2-1; D possibly corresponds to TRBD2 (6 bases). V was pared by 5 bases and J by 4 bases, with 15 bases between. The germline CDR1 and CDR2 sequences are MNHEY and SMNVEV (reference sequence). This CDR3 comprises 15 residues. CDR3 DNA: TGTGCCAGCAGTCCCTTAGCGGAGTTATACAATGAGCAGTTCTTC. Translation: CASSPLAELYNEQFF.

The chain has TRBV11-2 and TRBJ1-2; weak D call: TRBD1 (6 bases). The CDR3 extends over 16 amino acids. The V gene's germline CDR1 is SGHAT and CDR2 FQNNGV. Trimming took off 5 bases at V and 4 bases at J, with 20 bases between the two ends. The CDR3 is CASSPRTVIRSYGYTF. In DNA form, the CDR3 reads TGTGCCAGCAGCCCCCGGACAGTTATACGGTCCTATGGCTACACCTTC.

This clone was detected only once. The V gene is TRBV6-4, the J gene TRBJ2-2; the match to TRBD2 covers 7 bases. Trimming took 7 bases from V and 5 from J; bases not matched to a gene: 13. The CDR3 sequence is 16 residues long. Germline V gene lookup returns CDR1 MRHNA and CDR2 SNTAGT. DNA for the CDR3: TGTGCCAGCACCCGAACAACCGGGGAGGGGACCGGGGAGCTGTTTTTT. Protein product: CASTRTTGEGTGELFF.

J is TRBJ1-2 and V is TRBV29-1; 10 bases are a match to TRBD1. Looked up from germline, CDR1 is SQVTM and CDR2 is ANQGSEA. This CDR3 is built from 13 residues. Trimming at V came to 4 bases and at J to 5 bases, leaving 4 bases not matched to a gene. CDR3 in DNA: TGCAGCGTTGGGACAGGGGGAGGGTATGGCTACACCTTC. The encoded protein is CSVGTGGGYGYTF.

In its sample, this clone was seen once. The chain combines TRBV25-1 with TRBJ1-2; TRBD1 agrees at 8 bases. The germline V gene encodes CDR1 MGHDK and CDR2 SYGVNS. The V and J ends lost 0 bases and 7 bases, in that order; junction bases with no gene match: 4. This CDR3 region has 14 residues. The CDR3 DNA reads TGTGCCAGCAGTGAATACGGACAGGGTGGTGGCTACACCTTC. Protein: CASSEYGQGGGYTF.

This sequence joins TRBV28 and TRBJ2-2, with a possible D match to TRBD2 (5 bases). V lost 2 bases and J lost 6, with 13 bases in between. The CDR3 covers 15 residues. Per the germline V gene, CDR1 is MDHEN and CDR2 is SYDVKM. This CDR3 is CASSLGGRIAGELFF. The CDR3 DNA reads TGTGCCAGCAGTTTAGGTGGGAGAATTGCCGGGGAGCTGTTTTTT.

This chain connects TRBV19 to TRBJ2-2; no clear D gene. This CDR3 has 16 amino acids. Germline V gives CDR1 LNHDA, CDR2 SQIVND (reference sequence). V shed 2 bases and J shed 0 bases, with 10 bases lying between them. The chain's CDR3 is CASSIIQAANTGELFF. CDR3 DNA: TGTGCCAGTAGTATAATTCAGGCAGCGAACACCGGGGAGCTGTTTTTT.

The chain recombines TRBV7-5 with TRBJ1-4; the table's D gene call, TRBD1, was not cross checked with the DNA. TRBV7-5 is designated a pseudogene. The CDR3 sequence is 15 residues long. The CDR3 spells CARSQRGTDNEKLFF. The CDR3 DNA is TGTGCCAGAAGCCAAAGGGGGACAGATAATGAAAAACTGTTTTTT.

This chain uses TRBV9 with TRBJ2-6; 10 bases match TRBD2. This CDR3 is built from 18 residues. V lost 0 bases, J lost 2 bases, and 5 bases stayed unmatched. Per the germline V gene, CDR1 is SGDLS and CDR2 is YYNGEE. The CDR3 loop is CASSVESGRAAGANVLTF. CDR3 in DNA: TGTGCCAGCAGCGTAGAGAGCGGGAGGGCCGCTGGGGCCAACGTCCTGACTTTC.

CDR3 amino acids: CAWSVLRNIQYF. CDR3 DNA: TGTGCCTGGAGTGTACTGCGGAACATTCAGTACTTC. The chain is built from TRBV30 and TRBJ2-4; D is uncertain. V lost 0 bases to trimming and J lost 7 bases, with 7 bases between them. The CDR3 has 12 amino acids. From germline, CDR1 is GTSNPN and CDR2 SVGIG (reference sequence).

The chain recombines TRBV5-1 with TRBJ2-1; possibly TRBD2 for D (6 bases). The germline V gene has CDR1 SGHRS and CDR2 YFSETQ. V shed 1 base and J shed 4 bases, with 9 bases lying between them. CDR3 length: 14 residues. CDR3 loop: CASSLWGGYNEQFF. The DNA of the CDR3 is TGCGCCAGCAGCTTGTGGGGAGGTTACAATGAGCAGTTCTTC.